The 23 T cell receptor beta chains below all came from one sample that was sequenced in a study of CD8 T cells in ankylosing spondylitis. Their cognate antigens are unknown. Study results and limitations: There was a TCR beta motif, made of several highly homologous variants, that appeared characteristic of ankylosing spondylitis blood.

Using its own MiXCR run on the 5' RACE reads, TCRdb lists one record per CDR3 protein. The sample consists of 800,000 to 900,000 distinct CDR3 sequences, about 10% of them appearing once. Sequencing used blood, either unsorted or a sorted T cell fraction (not recorded which). Source of these receptors: a male donor with ankylosing spondylitis.

There are a few counts of this clonotype. This chain uses TRBV11-2 with TRBJ2-3; 15 positions match TRBD2. The CDR3 contains 18 residues. V lost 1 base, J lost 5 bases, and 7 bases stayed unmatched. Germline V gene lookup returns CDR1 SGHAT and CDR2 FQNNGV. The CDR3 sequence: CASSLGPGLAGGRDTQYF. The CDR3 nucleotides read TGTGCCAGCAGCTTAGGTCCGGGACTAGCGGGGGGTAGAGATACGCAGTATTTT.

This clonotype appeared a few times. This chain uses TRBV5-1 with TRBJ1-1, with D unclear. CDR1 and CDR2 from the germline V gene are SGHRS and YFSETQ. Deletions cut 4 bases from V and 5 bases from J, with 21 bases between. There are 16 residues in the CDR3. The CDR3 nucleotides are TGCGCCAGCAGCCCGGAGATGACTTCATCAACAACTGAAGCTTTCTTT. Translated: CASSPEMTSSTTEAFF. Using reference TRBV5-1 and TRBJ1-1 for the parts outside the CDR3, the full variable domain is KAGVTQTPRYLIKTRGQQVTLSCSPISGHRSVSWYQQTPGQGLQFLFEYFSETQRNKGNFPGRFSGRQFSNSRSEMNVSTLELGDSALYLCASSPEMTSSTTEAFFGQGTRLTVV.

This chain uses TRBV28 with TRBJ2-3; TRBD2 matches at 8 bases. Germline V CDR1 and CDR2: MDHEN, SYDVKM. V was clipped by 7 bases and J by 4 bases; unmatched bases: 13. The CDR3 runs 16 residues. CDR3 protein: CASNVPGGAGSDTQYF. CDR3 nucleotides: TGTGCCAGCAATGTACCGGGGGGGGCCGGTTCAGATACGCAGTATTTT.

This clonotype has only a few counts. The V gene is TRBV6-5, the J gene TRBJ2-7, with D unclear. Germline CDR1 and CDR2: MNHEY and SVGAGI. Trimming removed 0 bases from V and 2 bases from J, with 14 bases in between. This CDR3 contains 16 residues. The CDR3 reads CASSYSIFMGTYEQYF. In nucleotides, the CDR3 is TGTGCCAGCAGTTACTCGATTTTTATGGGGACCTACGAGCAGTACTTC.

The chain carries TRBV4-3 and TRBJ2-5, with unresolved D. Germline lookup yields CDR1 LGHNA and CDR2 YSLEER. With 7 bases removed from V and 3 bases from J, the gap between germline ends came to 18 bases. The CDR3 length is 15 residues. The CDR3 loop is CASTSPWDFKETQYF. CDR3 DNA: TGCGCCAGCACCTCGCCGTGGGATTTTAAAGAGACCCAGTACTTC.

This clonotype was detected a few times. This sequence joins TRBV7-2 and TRBJ1-5; D is ambiguous. V lost 2 bases and J 6 bases, leaving 11 bases between the germline ends. Germline assignment: CDR1 SGHTA and CDR2 FQGNSA. The CDR3 consists of 14 residues. DNA of the CDR3: TGTGCCAGCAGCTTAATGAGTACGTTTCAGCCCCAGCATTTT. It specifies CASSLMSTFQPQHF.

The chain is built from TRBV5-1 and TRBJ1-1, with D unclear. Trimming shortened V by 6 bases and J by 7 bases, and 19 bases separated the two germline ends. Germline lookup yields CDR1 SGHRS and CDR2 YFSETQ. The CDR3 contains 14 residues. The CDR3 DNA reads as TGCGCCAGCATCCCACATACCGTTGCCTATGAAGCTTTCTTT. It yields the protein CASIPHTVAYEAFF.

This clonotype was seen a handful of times. This chain joins TRBV20-1 and TRBJ2-7, with TRBD1 matching over 7 bases. Germline loops: CDR1 DFQATT, CDR2 SNEGSKA (reference sequence). The trim removed 5 bases at V and 1 base at J, leaving 5 bases unmatched. The CDR3 spans 13 residues. In DNA form, the CDR3 reads TGCAGTGCTTCCGGGACAGTTTCCTACGAGCAGTACTTC. Translated, it gives CSASGTVSYEQYF.

V and J are TRBV7-2 and TRBJ2-5; D possibly corresponds to TRBD1 (6 bases). CDR1 is SGHTA, CDR2 FQGNSA, per germline. V was cut by 3 bases and J by 10 bases, with 18 bases left in between. The CDR3 extends over 14 amino acids. The chain's CDR3 is CASSLRGHQGSQYF. For the CDR3, the DNA is TGTGCCAGCAGCTTGAGGGGCCACCAGGGGAGCCAGTACTTC.

This clonotype was recorded a few times. The junction departs from the called germline gene at one end, perhaps through a read error. The CDR3 nucleotides are TGTGCCAGCAGGTCCCCGGGGGGGGGCGGCCCATCGGGCAGGGATTTT. This translates into CASRSPGGGGPSGRDF. The chain links TRBV11-2 to TRBJ2-3; 8 positions match TRBD2. Germline V gene sequence: CDR1 SGHAT, CDR2 FQNNGV. The length of the CDR3 is 16 residues. Combining the CDR3 with reference TRBV11-2 and TRBJ2-3 gives the whole variable domain EAGVAQSPRYKIIEKRQSVAFWCNPISGHATLYWYQQILGQGPKLLIQFQNNGVVDDSQLPKDRFSAERLKGVDSTLKIQPAKLEDSAVYLCASRSPGGGGPSGRDFGPGTRLTVL.

This clonotype has just a few counts. V is TRBV4-3 and J is TRBJ1-2, with 7 bases identical to TRBD1. V lost 0 bases, J lost 8 bases, and 9 bases stayed unmatched. Germline-derived CDR1 and CDR2 are LGHNA and YSLEER. CDR3 length equals 15 residues. The CDR3 loop is CASSQDLGGGKGYTF. The CDR3 bases are TGCGCCAGCAGCCAAGATCTTGGAGGGGGCAAGGGCTACACCTTC.

The table lists this clonotype with many counts. The CDR3 here is CSVEGSGRAAGDEQFF. CDR3 DNA sequence: TGCAGCGTTGAAGGGAGCGGGAGGGCGGCTGGGGATGAGCAGTTCTTC. The rearrangement joins TRBV29-1 to TRBJ2-1, with 10 bases aligning to TRBD2. Germline CDR1 is SQVTM and CDR2 is ANQGSEA. This CDR3 has 16 residues. The junction had 11 bases not matched to a gene; V was cut back by 1 base and J by 8 bases.

J is TRBJ2-7 and V is TRBV9; TRBD1 matches 7 bases. V gave up 3 bases and J gave up 3 bases; unmatched junction bases: 6. CDR1 is SGDLS and CDR2 is YYNGEE in the germline V gene. The CDR3 is 14 amino acids. CDR3 loop: CASSGVRDSYEQYF. The CDR3 bases are TGTGCCAGCAGCGGGGTAAGGGACAGCTACGAGCAGTACTTC.

The chain has TRBV28 and TRBJ1-4; D perhaps matches TRBD1 (5 bases). The CDR3 has 14 residues. Germline V gives CDR1 MDHEN, CDR2 SYDVKM. V dropped 6 bases and J dropped 1 base, with 9 bases sitting between them. This CDR3 reads CASRWGGTNEKLFF. Written as DNA, the CDR3 is TGTGCCAGCAGGTGGGGGGGAACTAATGAAAAACTGTTTTTT.

This chain connects TRBV6-2 or TRBV6-3 to TRBJ1-1, with 9 bases matching TRBD1. The V segment lost 6 bases and the J segment 4 bases; nucleotides outside the gene matches: 9. Germline V CDR1 and CDR2: MNHEY, SVGEGT. CDR3 length equals 15 residues. Written as DNA, the CDR3 is TGTGCCAGCAGCTCGGGACAGGGAGGAGGCACTGAAGCTTTCTTT. This gives the protein CASSSGQGGGTEAFF.

The chain joins TRBV20-1 to TRBJ2-3; TRBD2 matches at 9 bases. V shed 6 bases, J shed 5 bases, and the junction held 15 bases outside the gene matches. This CDR3 comprises 16 residues. Germline V gene lookup returns CDR1 DFQATT and CDR2 SNEGSKA (reference sequence). CDR3 DNA: TGCAGTGCCATTCACGCGGGAGGGCCGATAGGAGATACGCAGTATTTT. It is translated as CSAIHAGGPIGDTQYF.

This clonotype was detected many times. The genes are TRBV7-8 and TRBJ2-3; D perhaps matches TRBD1 (5 bases). This CDR3 spans 16 amino acids. V was clipped by 3 bases and J by 1 base, with 14 bases between them. Germline V lookup: CDR1 SGHVS, CDR2 FQNEAQ. In nucleotides, the CDR3 is TGTGCCAGCAGCTTTGCTCAGGGTCCAGGCACAGATACGCAGTATTTT. Protein sequence: CASSFAQGPGTDTQYF.

This CDR3 reads CAWSSGLASTDTQYF. CDR3 DNA: TGTGCCTGGAGCTCGGGACTAGCGAGTACAGATACGCAGTATTTT. The genes are TRBV30 and TRBJ2-3; TRBD2 agrees at 10 bases. Germline loops: CDR1 GTSNPN, CDR2 SVGIG (reference sequence). The CDR3 is 15 amino acids. V lost 3 bases and J lost 3; bases outside the gene matches: 6.

This clonotype showed up just a few times. V gene TRBV10-3 combines with J gene TRBJ2-5; D ambiguous. CDR1 and CDR2 (germline): ENHRY, SYGVKD. Trimming stripped 3 bases from V and 5 bases from J, with 7 bases between. CDR3 length: 12 residues. As DNA, the CDR3 is TGTGCCATCAGTGACTATGGGGAGACCCAGTACTTC. This gives the protein CAISDYGETQYF.

At least ten counts were recorded for this clonotype. CDR3 DNA sequence: TGTGCCAGCAGACTCACAGGGGTCGGGACAGATACGCAGTATTTT. It specifies CASRLTGVGTDTQYF. The V gene is TRBV12-3 or TRBV12-4, the J gene TRBJ2-3; the match to TRBD1 covers 7 bases. With 6 bases clipped from V and 3 bases from J, the junction kept 9 bases outside the gene matches. The CDR3 sequence is 15 residues long.

J is TRBJ2-1 and V is TRBV7-2; a weak D match, TRBD2 (5 bases). Germline V gene sequence: CDR1 SGHTA, CDR2 FQGNSA. The CDR3 extends over 15 amino acids. Trimming removed 5 bases from V and 0 bases from J, with 11 bases in between. The CDR3 coding sequence is TGTGCCAGCAGCACCGGGCGGGTCTCCTACAATGAGCAGTTCTTC. Protein product: CASSTGRVSYNEQFF.

The rearrangement uses TRBV10-3 and TRBJ2-1; maybe TRBD1 (6 bases). The V end was cut by 0 bases, the J end by 5 bases, with 8 bases between. Germline V gene sequence: CDR1 ENHRY, CDR2 SYGVKD. CDR3 length: 14 amino acids. CDR3 nucleotide sequence: TGTGCCATCAGTGAGTCGGCAGGGGACAATGAGCAGTTCTTC. Translated, it gives CAISESAGDNEQFF.

There are a few counts of this clonotype. The rearrangement links TRBV6-5 to TRBJ2-7, with TRBD1 as a possible D gene (5 bases). The V end was cut by 1 base, the J end by 5 bases, with 12 bases between. Germline CDR1 reads MNHEY; CDR2 reads SVGAGI. CDR3 length: 14 residues. For the CDR3, the DNA is TGTGCCAGCAGTTACTATGGCCAGGGCAACGAGCAGTACTTC. Its translation: CASSYYGQGNEQYF.